The entry below gives a single TCR beta chain sequence along with its context. This sample is part of a study of cytomegalovirus exposure and HLA in healthy donors. PCR was performed using 60 Vbeta and 13 Jbeta primers. Original processing methods: Later reanalysis found approximately 80 million unique TCR beta chains, around 10 million of them shared. Data came from immunoSEQ multiplex PCR; TCRdb stores just in-frame clones and leaves some out. D and trimming were read from the DNA, whereas the V and J calls and clone size are those reported in that table. Of some 190,000 clones in the sample, 75% to 85% were seen once. The V and J ends lost 5 bases and 0 bases respectively, with 16 bases between them. CDR1 is SSHAT, CDR2 FNYEAQ, per germline (reference sequence). This CDR3 is built from 17 residues.

This clonotype originated in a woman in her 30s in good health and CMV-seropositive. The chain employs TRBV7-7 and TRBJ1-4; D not certain. Sequenced: PBMCs. The CDR3 here is CASSTPTETSTNEKLFF. In DNA, the CDR3 is TGTGCCAGCAGCACCCCGACGGAGACTTCAACTAATGAAAAACTGTTTTTT.